This TCR beta chain was profiled in a study of T cell responses to AZD1222 COVID-19 vaccine. Regarding the study as a whole: Spike-specific TCR breadth and depth were elevated following two AZD1222 doses. Nearly half of unique spike-specific TCRs reportedly avoided B.1.351 and B.1.1.7 mutated regions. The peak T cell response came first, and repertoires were sampled only after it. Vaccine-associated CD4 TCRs spanned spike, dominant at 160-218 and 743-854.

Only in-frame clones appear in the TCRdb table, and some are missing; sequencing was by immunoSEQ multiplex PCR. The table records approximately 80,000 clones, 75% to 90% of them present only once. V lost 5 bases and J 5 bases, leaving 15 bases between the germline ends. In germline, CDR1 is LGHNT, CDR2 FRNRAP. This CDR3 is 15 amino acids long. This clone occurred once. The antigen is unknown. The TCR was taken from an adult in good health. This rearrangement joins TRBV12-5 to TRBJ2-2; possible D gene TRBD1, 6 bases. Specimen: peripheral blood, collected on day 0 of AZD1222 vaccination. CDR3 coding DNA: TGTGCTAGTGGTACACCCTTGACAGGAACCGGGGAGCTGTTTTTT. Its protein product is CASGTPLTGTGELFF.